This T cell receptor (beta chain) emerged from a study of T-cell memory formation after mild COVID-19. CDR3 size: 16 residues. CDR1 is SGHTA and CDR2 is FQGNSA in the germline V gene. The germline V and J ends were trimmed by 2 bases and 0 bases, with 8 bases remaining between them. TCRdb re-derived calls from the 5' RACE reads in MiXCR, one entry per CDR3 protein. The sample gives about 470,000 distinct CDR3 sequences, around 25% of which show up once; around an eighth is in the top ten. The sequenced sample was PBMCs or a T cell subset sorted from them (not recorded which). The clonotype was recovered from an adult woman who had mild COVID-19 (a few samples of this study predate the infection). Cell type and time point are not known. The V and J genes are TRBV7-2 and TRBJ2-6; D could derive from TRBD1 or TRBD2 (5 bases each). In DNA, the CDR3 is TGTGCCAGCAGCTTAAGGGGAGACTCTGGGGCCAACGTCCTGACTTTC. Translation gives CASSLRGDSGANVLTF. Looking up the rest from reference TRBV7-2 and TRBJ2-6 gives the full variable domain: GAGVSQSPSNKVTEKGKDVELRCDPISGHTALYWYRQSLGQGLEFLIYFQGNSAPDKSGLPSDRFSAERTGGSVSTLTIQRTQQEDSAVYLCASSLRGDSGANVLTFGAGSRLTVL.